This entry describes one T cell receptor beta chain. This specimen comes from a study of T cell responses to AZD1222 COVID-19 vaccine. Using immunoSEQ multiplex PCR, the repertoire was profiled, and TCRdb retains in-frame clones only, with some absent. The sample holds under 70,000 clones, 80% to 90% seen once. The CDR3 contains 19 residues. Germline loops: CDR1 KGHSH, CDR2 LQKENI. V lost 2 bases and J lost 3, with 22 bases in between. The chain is built from TRBV18 and TRBJ1-4, with a tentative D call TRBD1 (5 bases). This material consisted of peripheral blood, taken 28 days after the second AZD1222 dose. This sequence was found in an adult who received the AZD1222 COVID-19 vaccine. The CDR3 DNA reads TGTGCCAGCTCACCAGGATCGGGGATTATCCGGGGGGCTAATGAAAAACTGTTTTTT. This translates into CASSPGSGIIRGANEKLFF.